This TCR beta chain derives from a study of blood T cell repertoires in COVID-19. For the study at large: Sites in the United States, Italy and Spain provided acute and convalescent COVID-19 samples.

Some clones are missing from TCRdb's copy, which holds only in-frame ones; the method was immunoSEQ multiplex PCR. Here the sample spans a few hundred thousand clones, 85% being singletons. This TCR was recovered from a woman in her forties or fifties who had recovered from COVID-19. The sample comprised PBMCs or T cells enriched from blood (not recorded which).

DNA for the CDR3: TGTGCCAGCTCACCACTGACTAGCAAAAATGAGCAGTTCTTC. Translated, it gives CASSPLTSKNEQFF. V and J are TRBV18 and TRBJ2-1, with 7 bases fitting TRBD2. Germline CDR1 and CDR2: KGHSH and LQKENI. The CDR3 has 14 amino acids. Trimming cost V 1 base and J 7 bases; bases outside gene matches: 4.